One and the same sample provided the 2 T cell receptor beta chains below, sequenced in a study of blood T cell repertoires in COVID-19. Generated by immunoSEQ multiplex PCR, the TCRdb table keeps only in-frame clones and is missing some. The repertoire includes 35,000 to 40,000 clones, approximately 74% of them detected once, and about 11% sits in the top ten. Sequencing was carried out using peripheral blood. The source is a man between 65 and 85 years old with COVID-19, enrolled during active disease.

In this sample, this clone turned up once. This chain uses TRBV18 with TRBJ2-4; D might be TRBD2 (6 bases). V shed 3 bases and J shed 5 bases, with 11 bases lying between them. CDR3 length: 14 amino acids. CDR1 and CDR2 (germline): KGHSH, LQKENI. The chain's CDR3 is CASSPGREENIQYF. For the CDR3, the DNA is TGTGCCAGCTCACCCGGGAGAGAGGAAAACATTCAGTACTTC. Filled out from reference TRBV18 and TRBJ2-4, the complete variable domain reads NAGVMQNPRHLVRRRGQEARLRCSPMKGHSHVYWYRQLPEEGLKFMVYLQKENIIDESGMPKERFSAEFPKEGPSILRIQQVVRGDSAAYFCASSPGREENIQYFGAGTRLSVL.

V gene TRBV28 combines with J gene TRBJ1-2; no firm D call. Trimming stripped 5 bases from V and 6 bases from J, with 13 bases between. The V gene's germline CDR1 is MDHEN and CDR2 SYDVKM. This CDR3 is 13 amino acids long. CDR3 amino acids: CASSAGTENGYTF. The CDR3 DNA sequence: TGTGCCAGCAGTGCAGGAACCGAGAATGGCTACACCTTC.